The entry below describes one TCR beta chain. Its antigen is not identified. This record comes from a study of T-cell memory formation after mild COVID-19. General study results and limits: Contracting clones localized mainly to CM and EM when CD4+ and mainly to EMRA when CD8+.

5'RACE primed at constant segments yielded TCR alpha and TCR beta cDNA libraries bearing sample barcodes and UMIs. Each CDR3 protein is one row after TCRdb ran MiXCR on the 5' RACE reads. The sample contains around 250,000 distinct CDR3 sequences, less than 20% of which appear only once. The CDR3 loop spans 13 amino acids. V gave up 5 bases and J gave up 8 bases; unmatched junction bases: 6. From germline, CDR1 is SEHNR and CDR2 FQNEAQ (reference sequence). This receptor was obtained from an adult woman who had mild COVID-19 (a few samples of this study predate the infection). Cell type and time point are not known. Sequenced material: PBMCs or a T cell subset sorted from them (not recorded which). The chain combines TRBV7-9 with TRBJ1-2; the match to TRBD1 covers 9 bases. CDR3 nucleotides: TGTGCCAGCAGCAAGGGACAGGGAGACGGCTACACCTTC. It is translated as CASSKGQGDGYTF.